This T cell receptor beta chain was retrieved from a study of regulatory T cells in long-lasting Graves disease. Across the whole study: Positive TSH receptor antibodies alongside over 5 years of antithyroid drugs were what marked Graves' disease as persistent. Overall study results and limits: Patients with persistent disease shared 2,741 public clonotypes, outpacing the roughly 970 shared by new patients. Preferential use of TRBV28, TRBJ1-2 and TRBJ2-5 was seen in persistent disease.

This CDR3 has 15 residues. J gave up 6 bases and V 8 bases, and 5 bases lay outside the gene matches. In this sample, this clonotype turned up many times. Antigen unknown. Both iRepertoire HTBI primers and Arm-PCR of CDR3 regions were used to build the TCR beta libraries. TCRdb reanalysed the multiplex PCR reads using MiXCR and keeps one entry per CDR3 protein. The sample gives roughly 450,000 distinct CDR3 sequences, about 20% of which show up once; 7.8% is in the top ten. Time point: persistent/refractory GD, antithyroid drugs over 5 years with positive TRAb. The TCR library used RNA extracted from PBMCs. Those enrolled as patients came out of an endocrinology department in Xi'an, China.

The TCR comes from a female donor with Graves disease. This specimen was peripheral blood mononuclear cells (PBMCs), taken when the disease was refractory, from a patient treated with antithyroid drugs. V and J are TRBV12-3 or TRBV12-4 and TRBJ2-2, with 14 bases identical to TRBD2. Here the CDR3 reads CASCGTSGSSGELFF. CDR3 in DNA: TGTGCCAGCTGTGGGACTAGCGGGAGCTCCGGGGAGCTGTTTTTT.